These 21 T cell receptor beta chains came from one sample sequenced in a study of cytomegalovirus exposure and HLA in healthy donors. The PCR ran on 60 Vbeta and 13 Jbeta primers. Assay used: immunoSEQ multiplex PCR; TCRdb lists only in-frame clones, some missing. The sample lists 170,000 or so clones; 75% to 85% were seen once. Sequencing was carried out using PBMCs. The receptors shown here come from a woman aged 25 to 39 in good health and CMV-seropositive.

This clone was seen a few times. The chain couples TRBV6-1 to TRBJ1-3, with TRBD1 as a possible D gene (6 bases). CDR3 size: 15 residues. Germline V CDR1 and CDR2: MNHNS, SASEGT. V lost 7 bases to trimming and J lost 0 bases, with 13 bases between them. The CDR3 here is CASKDSINSGNTIYF. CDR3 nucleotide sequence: TGTGCCAGCAAGGACAGTATCAACTCTGGAAACACCATATATTTT.

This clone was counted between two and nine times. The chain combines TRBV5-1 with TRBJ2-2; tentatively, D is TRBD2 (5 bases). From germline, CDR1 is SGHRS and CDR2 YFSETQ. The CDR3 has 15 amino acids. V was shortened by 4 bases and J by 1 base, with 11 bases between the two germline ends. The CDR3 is CASSLSGGNTGELFF. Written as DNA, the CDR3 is TGCGCCAGCAGCCTGAGCGGCGGGAACACCGGGGAGCTGTTTTTT.

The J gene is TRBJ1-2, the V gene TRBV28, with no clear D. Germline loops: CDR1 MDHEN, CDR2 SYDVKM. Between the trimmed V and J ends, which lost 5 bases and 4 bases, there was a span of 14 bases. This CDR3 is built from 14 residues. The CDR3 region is CASSGSEQFYGYTF. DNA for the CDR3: TGTGCCAGCAGTGGGTCGGAACAGTTCTATGGCTACACCTTC.

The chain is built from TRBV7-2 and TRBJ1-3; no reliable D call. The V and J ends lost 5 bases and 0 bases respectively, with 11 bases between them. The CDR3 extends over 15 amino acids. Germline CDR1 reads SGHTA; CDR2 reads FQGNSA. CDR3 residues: CASSPLYYSGNTIYF. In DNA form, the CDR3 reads TGTGCCAGCAGCCCCCTGTATTACTCTGGAAACACCATATATTTT.

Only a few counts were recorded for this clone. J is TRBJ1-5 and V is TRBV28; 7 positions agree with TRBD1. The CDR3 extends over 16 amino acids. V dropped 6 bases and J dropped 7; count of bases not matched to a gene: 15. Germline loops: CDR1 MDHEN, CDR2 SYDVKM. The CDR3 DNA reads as TGTGCCAGCAGCCGAGCCCGACAGGGTCCCAGCCAGCCCCAGCATTTT. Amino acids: CASSRARQGPSQPQHF.

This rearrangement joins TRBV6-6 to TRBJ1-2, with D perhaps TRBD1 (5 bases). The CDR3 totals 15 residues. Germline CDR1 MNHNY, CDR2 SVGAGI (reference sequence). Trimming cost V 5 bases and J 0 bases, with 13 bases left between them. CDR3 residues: CASSPRQIANYGYTF. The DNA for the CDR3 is TGTGCCAGCAGTCCACGACAGATCGCTAACTATGGCTACACCTTC.

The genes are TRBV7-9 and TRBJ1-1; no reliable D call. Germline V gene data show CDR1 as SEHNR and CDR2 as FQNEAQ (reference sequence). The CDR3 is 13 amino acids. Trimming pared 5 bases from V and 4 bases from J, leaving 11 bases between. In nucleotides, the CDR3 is TGTGCCAGCAGCACTCGACGGGGCACTGAAGCTTTCTTT. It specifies CASSTRRGTEAFF.

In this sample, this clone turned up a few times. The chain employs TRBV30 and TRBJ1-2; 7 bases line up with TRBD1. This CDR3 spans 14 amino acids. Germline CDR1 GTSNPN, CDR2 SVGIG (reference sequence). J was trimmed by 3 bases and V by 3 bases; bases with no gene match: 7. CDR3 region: CAWSGDRADYGYTF. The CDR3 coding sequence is TGTGCCTGGAGCGGAGACAGGGCAGACTATGGCTACACCTTC.

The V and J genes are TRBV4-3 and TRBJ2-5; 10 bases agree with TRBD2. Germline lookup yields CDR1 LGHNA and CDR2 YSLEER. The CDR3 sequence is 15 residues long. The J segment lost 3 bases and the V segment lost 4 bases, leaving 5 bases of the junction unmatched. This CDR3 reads CASSRGTSVEETQYF. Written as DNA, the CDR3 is TGCGCCAGCAGCCGCGGGACTAGCGTTGAAGAGACCCAGTACTTC.

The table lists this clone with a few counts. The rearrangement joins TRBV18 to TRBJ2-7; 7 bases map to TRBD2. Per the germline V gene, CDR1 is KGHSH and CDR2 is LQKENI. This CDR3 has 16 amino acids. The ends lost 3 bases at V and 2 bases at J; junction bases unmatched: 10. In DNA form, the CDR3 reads TGTGCCAGCTCACCGCCGGCGGGGGTCGGGGCCTACGAGCAGTACTTC. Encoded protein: CASSPPAGVGAYEQYF.

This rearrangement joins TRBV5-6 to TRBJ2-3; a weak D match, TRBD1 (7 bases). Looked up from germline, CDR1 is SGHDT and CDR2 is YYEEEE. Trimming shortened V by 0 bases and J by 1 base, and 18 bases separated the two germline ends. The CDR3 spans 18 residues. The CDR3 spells CASSLAAGGQKGTDTQYF. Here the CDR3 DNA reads TGTGCCAGCAGCTTGGCGGCAGGGGGGCAGAAAGGCACAGATACGCAGTATTTT.

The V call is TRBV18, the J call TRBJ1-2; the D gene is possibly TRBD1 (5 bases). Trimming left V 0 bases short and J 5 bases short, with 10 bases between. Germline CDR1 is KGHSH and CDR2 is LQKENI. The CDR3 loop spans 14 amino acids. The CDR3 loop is CASSPPGEVYGYTF. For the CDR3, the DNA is TGTGCCAGCTCACCACCGGGGGAGGTTTATGGCTACACCTTC.

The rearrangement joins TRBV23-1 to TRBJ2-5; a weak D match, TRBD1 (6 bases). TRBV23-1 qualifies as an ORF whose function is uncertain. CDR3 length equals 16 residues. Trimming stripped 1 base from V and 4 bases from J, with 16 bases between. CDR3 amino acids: CASSQYSTGRGETQYF. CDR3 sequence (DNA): TGCGCCAGCAGTCAATACTCTACAGGGAGAGGAGAGACCCAGTACTTC.

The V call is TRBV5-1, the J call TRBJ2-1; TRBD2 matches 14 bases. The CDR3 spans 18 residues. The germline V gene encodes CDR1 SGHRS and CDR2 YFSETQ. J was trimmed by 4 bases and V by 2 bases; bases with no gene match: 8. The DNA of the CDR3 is TGCGCCAGCAGCTTCCTGGGACTAGCGGGGGTTATATACAATGAGCAGTTCTTC. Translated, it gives CASSFLGLAGVIYNEQFF.

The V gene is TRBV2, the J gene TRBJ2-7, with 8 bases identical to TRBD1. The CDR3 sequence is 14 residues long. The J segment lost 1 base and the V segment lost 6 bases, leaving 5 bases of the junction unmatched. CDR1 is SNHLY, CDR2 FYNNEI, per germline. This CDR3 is CASRETGVSYEQYF. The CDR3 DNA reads TGTGCCAGCAGGGAGACAGGGGTATCCTACGAGCAGTACTTC. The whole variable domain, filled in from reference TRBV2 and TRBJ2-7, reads EPEVTQTPSHQVTQMGQEVILRCVPISNHLYFYWYRQILGQKVEFLVSFYNNEISEKSEIFDDQFSVERPDGSNFTLKIRSTKLEDSAMYFCASRETGVSYEQYFGPGTRLTVT.

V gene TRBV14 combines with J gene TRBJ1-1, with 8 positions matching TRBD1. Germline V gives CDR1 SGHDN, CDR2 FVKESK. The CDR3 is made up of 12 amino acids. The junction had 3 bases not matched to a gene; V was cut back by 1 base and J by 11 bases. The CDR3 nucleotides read TGTGCCAGCAGCCAAGGACAGGGGTGGGCTTTCTTT. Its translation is CASSQGQGWAFF.

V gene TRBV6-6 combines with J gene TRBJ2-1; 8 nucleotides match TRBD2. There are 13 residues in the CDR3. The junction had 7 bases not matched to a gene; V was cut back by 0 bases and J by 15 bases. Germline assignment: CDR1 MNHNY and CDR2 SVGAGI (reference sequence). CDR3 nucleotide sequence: TGTGCCAGCAGTTACTCGACAGCGGGAGAGGGGTTCTTC. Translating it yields CASSYSTAGEGFF.

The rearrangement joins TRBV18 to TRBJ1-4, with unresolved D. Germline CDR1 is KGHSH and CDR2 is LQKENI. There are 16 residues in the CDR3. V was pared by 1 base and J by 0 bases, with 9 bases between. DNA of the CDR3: TGTGCCAGCTCACCACATCGGGGAACAACTAATGAAAAACTGTTTTTT. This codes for CASSPHRGTTNEKLFF.

The chain's CDR3 is CASSPTRDRVTDTQYF. CDR3 in DNA: TGTGCCAGCAGTCCCACCAGGGACAGGGTGACAGATACGCAGTATTTT. V is TRBV5-4 and J is TRBJ2-3; 9 nucleotides line up with TRBD1. CDR1 SGHNT and CDR2 YYREEE come from the germline V gene (reference sequence). V was pared by 5 bases and J by 3 bases, with 10 bases of the junction left unmatched. CDR3 length: 16 amino acids.

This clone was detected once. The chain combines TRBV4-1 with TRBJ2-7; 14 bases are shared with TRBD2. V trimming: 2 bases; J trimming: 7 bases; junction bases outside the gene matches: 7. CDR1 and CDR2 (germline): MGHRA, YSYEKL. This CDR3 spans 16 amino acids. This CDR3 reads CASSQMGLAGVQEQYF. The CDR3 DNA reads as TGCGCCAGCAGCCAAATGGGACTAGCGGGAGTTCAAGAGCAGTACTTC.

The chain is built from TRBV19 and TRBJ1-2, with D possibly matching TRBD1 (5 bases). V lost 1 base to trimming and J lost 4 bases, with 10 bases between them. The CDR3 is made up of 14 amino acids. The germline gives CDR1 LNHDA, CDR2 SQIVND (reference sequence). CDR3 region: CASSIVQGSYGYTF. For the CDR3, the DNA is TGTGCCAGTAGTATAGTTCAGGGTAGCTATGGCTACACCTTC.